At least ten counts were recorded for the clone carrying this T cell receptor (beta chain). The target antigen is unknown. This entry comes from a study of identical twins. Whole-study findings and limits: Cross-sectional statistical analysis, not tracking of the same donors, underpinned the conclusions. Within beta out-of-frame sequences, the excess sharing observed between twins was weaker.

A universal primer site came from template switching; cDNA carried unique molecular identifiers. TCRdb itself ran the 5' RACE reads through MiXCR, one entry per CDR3 protein. The sample has 210,000 or so distinct CDR3 sequences, more than 6.5% seen once. These data were also filed under a second study, of yellow fever vaccine responses in identical twins.

Sequenced sample: memory (CD45RO+) T cells sorted from blood. The receptor was derived from a woman aged 18-29 years in good health.

CDR3 sequence reads: CASSLRDRGWPSRGPTNEQFF. DNA for the CDR3: TGTGCCAGCAGCCTCCGGGACAGGGGCTGGCCAAGCCGGGGGCCCACTAATGAGCAGTTCTTC. V usage is TRBV11-2 and J usage is TRBJ2-1; 10 bases are a match to TRBD1. CDR1 and CDR2 from the germline V gene are SGHAT and FQNNGV. This CDR3 contains 21 residues. V shed 5 bases and J 7 bases; nucleotides not matched to a gene: 26.